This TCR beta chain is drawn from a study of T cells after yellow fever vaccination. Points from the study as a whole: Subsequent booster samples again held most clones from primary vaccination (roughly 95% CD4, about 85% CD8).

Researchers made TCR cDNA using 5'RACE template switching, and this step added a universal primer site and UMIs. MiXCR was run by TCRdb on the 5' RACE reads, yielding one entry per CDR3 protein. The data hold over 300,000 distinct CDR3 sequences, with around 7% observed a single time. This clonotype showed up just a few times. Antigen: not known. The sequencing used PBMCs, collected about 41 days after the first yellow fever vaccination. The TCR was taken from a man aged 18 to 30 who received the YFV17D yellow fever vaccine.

The CDR3: CASSRRPGQPSYEQYF. The DNA for the CDR3 is TGTGCCAGCAGCCGAAGACCGGGACAGCCTTCCTACGAGCAGTACTTC. The V and J genes are TRBV3-1 and TRBJ2-7, with 7 nucleotides matching TRBD1. Germline CDR1 and CDR2: LGHDT and YNNKEL (reference sequence). This CDR3 contains 16 residues. The junction had 10 bases not matched to a gene; V was cut back by 4 bases and J by 1 base.